This T cell receptor (beta chain) was captured in a study of monozygotic twins with inflammatory bowel disease (dated by TCRdb to between 2017 and 2020). Describing the broader study: In total, approximately 30 monozygotic twin pairs made up the full study: 19 Danish pairs, all IBD-discordant, plus nine German pairs, of which four were IBD-concordant and five were IBD-discordant. Each individual had, on average, about 151 000 unique TCRalpha sequences and 181 000 unique TCRbeta sequences available for analysis. The search for disease-associated traits relied mainly on comparing, within discordant pairs, IBD patients with their genetically identical healthy co-twins. The full study reports these points: No difference in repertoire similarity was observed between concordant and discordant twins, possibly owing to limited statistical power. Measured by the inverse Simpson index, TCRbeta repertoire diversity was lower in IBD patients than in their healthy co-twins. Fewer clonotypes were shared with other individuals by IBD patients than by healthy twins, most markedly in patients showing signs of disease activity. The results gave no support for a single strong signal or clonotype linked to IBD. Background noise and inter-individual variability may have been introduced into the repertoires by the differing immunosuppressive treatments among patients. Different T cell subtypes could not be distinguished in the analysis.

A remark on this clonotype: This receptor's antigen is unknown.

Per the germline V gene, SGHTA is the CDR1 and FQGTGA is the CDR2. The CDR3 holds 13 amino acids from the cysteine to the phenylalanine. Nucleotide data are not available. From each donor, an approximately 2.5 ml peripheral blood sample was drawn into PAXgene tubes and stored at -80 degrees C. Without T cell sorting, total RNA was isolated from whole blood using the PAXgene blood miRNA kit on an automated QIAcube. Peripheral blood from monozygotic twin pairs, either concordant or discordant for inflammatory bowel disease, underwent deep TCRalpha and TCRbeta repertoire profiling that used unique molecular barcoding. Smoking habits were recorded for all twin pairs, and individuals were classified as current, former or never smokers. Libraries were built with 5' RACE. Preparation of each TCR library used approximately 4,000 ng of total RNA. For each sample, cDNA synthesis with SMARTScribe reverse transcriptase was split into eight separate reactions. During cDNA synthesis, template switching introduced unique molecular identifiers that contained a 6-nucleotide sample barcode. TCRalpha and TCRbeta cDNA was amplified in two nested PCRs of approximately 17 and 9 cycles, and bead purification was carried out after each PCR. Before amplification, the cDNA was treated with uracil DNA-glycosylase and purified using the QIAquick PCR purification kit. The second PCR added Illumina TruSeq-compatible adapters along with sample-specific barcodes. TapeStation and Qubit were used to check library quality and concentration, and 5 to 5.5 ng of each library was pooled. Sequencing of the pooled libraries was done on an Illumina HiSeq2500 single-index Rapid Run using custom sequencing primers and 2 x 100 bp reads. In the authors' own workflow: MiGEC version 1.2.6 was used for UMI-based consensus assembly to correct PCR and sequencing errors. MiXCR version 2.1.1 was used for V(D)J alignment, clonotype assembly and CDR3 extraction. To normalise gene usage, clonotype sharing and MAIT/NKT TCR abundance, the top 1000, 10 000 and 20 000 clonotypes in each sample were analysed. Diversity was computed as the inverse Simpson index with the vegan R package after downsampling to 27 000 UMIs. Paired Mann-Whitney U tests were applied to discordant twin pairs, and Benjamini-Hochberg correction was used for multiple testing. TCRdb reanalyzed the reads, keeping one entry per CDR3 protein sequence and omitting DNA. TCRdb's processing, not the authors' own work, is the source of the V and J calls. Per the sample table, the count is more than 110,000 distinct CDR3 sequences. The top ten hold around 1.2% of the sample.

The material sequenced was blood. The sequence links TRBV7-3 to TRBJ2-5; with no DNA, the TCRdb D assignment of TRBD2 cannot be verified. The TCR was taken from a human donor with ulcerative colitis or Crohn's disease, or a healthy co-twin of an affected twin (not recorded which). CDR3 loop: CASSPLASETQYF.